These 5 T cell receptor beta chains were all obtained from the same sample, sequenced in a study of post-analysis software for immune sequencing data. Findings and caveats of the study: Five TRBV segments occurring more often in patients than controls included TRBV5-6, TRBV5-1 and TRBV20-1.

Unique molecular identifiers were carried by the TCR beta cDNA libraries. TCRdb analysed the PCR reads with MiXCR anew, one entry per CDR3 protein. The sample has about 500,000 distinct CDR3 sequences, around 40% seen once. Their recognized antigens are unknown. The sample taken for sequencing was blood. The source is a girl between 5 and 17 years old with multiple sclerosis.

A few counts support this clonotype. This chain connects TRBV3-1 to TRBJ2-7; 9 bases are shared with TRBD1. Germline CDR1 is LGHDT and CDR2 is YNNKEL (reference sequence). This CDR3 region has 15 residues. V trimming: 3 bases; J trimming: 5 bases; junction bases outside the gene matches: 8. CDR3 amino acids: CASSHPGTGLDEQYF. CDR3 nucleotides: TGTGCCAGCAGCCATCCCGGGACAGGGTTGGACGAGCAGTACTTC.

The chain employs TRBV5-4 and TRBJ2-7; 9 bases are a match to TRBD2. The CDR3 spans 15 residues. Trimming removed 0 bases from V and 6 bases from J; junction bases left unmatched: 7. Germline CDR1 is SGHNT and CDR2 is YYREEE (reference sequence). The CDR3 sequence is CASSLDLAGEPEQYF. The DNA of the CDR3 is TGTGCCAGCAGCTTGGACTTAGCGGGAGAGCCCGAGCAGTACTTC.

This clonotype was counted a single time. The CDR3: CASSLGVPPYEQYF. The CDR3 DNA reads TGTGCCAGCAGTTTAGGGGTGCCCCCCTACGAGCAGTACTTC. The J gene is TRBJ2-7, the V gene TRBV28; the D is unclear. V lost 2 bases, J lost 2 bases, and 10 bases lay in between. This CDR3 region has 14 residues. The germline V gene has CDR1 MDHEN and CDR2 SYDVKM.

There are a few counts of this clonotype. CDR3 sequence: CASREDRTGGRYEQYF. The CDR3 region has the DNA TGTGCCAGCAGAGAGGATAGGACAGGAGGAAGATACGAGCAGTACTTC. The chain has TRBV12-3 or TRBV12-4 and TRBJ2-7; 7 nucleotides align to TRBD1. The CDR3 covers 16 residues. Germline trimming cut 6 bases from V and 4 bases from J; bases unmatched to any gene: 15.

The chain carries TRBV18 and TRBJ2-7, with 11 bases identical to TRBD2. The trim removed 5 bases at V and 1 base at J, leaving 4 bases unmatched. This CDR3 has 15 residues. CDR1 is KGHSH and CDR2 is LQKENI in the germline V gene. In DNA, the CDR3 is TGTGCCAGCTCAGGCGGGACTAGCGGTTCCTACGAGCAGTACTTC. It yields the protein CASSGGTSGSYEQYF.